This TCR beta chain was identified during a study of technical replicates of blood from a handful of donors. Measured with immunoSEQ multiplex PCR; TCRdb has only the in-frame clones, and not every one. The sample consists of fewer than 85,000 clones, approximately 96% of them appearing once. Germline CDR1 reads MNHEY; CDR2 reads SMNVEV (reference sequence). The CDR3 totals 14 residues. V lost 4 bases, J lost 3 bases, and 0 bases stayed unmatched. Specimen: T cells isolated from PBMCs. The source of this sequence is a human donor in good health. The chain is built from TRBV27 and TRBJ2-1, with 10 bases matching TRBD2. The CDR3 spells CASSSSGSYNEQFF. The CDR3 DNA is TGTGCCAGCAGTTCTAGCGGGAGCTACAATGAGCAGTTCTTC.